This TCR beta chain was retrieved from a study of CD8+CD57+ T cells in acquired aplastic anemia (dated by TCRdb to the late 2010s). Context from the whole study: DNA extracted from sorted CD4+ and CD8+ cells had a mean of approximately 3.4 ug, with a range of roughly 0.18 to 27.4 ug. Mean read counts for healthy donor samples were roughly 10 million for CD4+ cells and 11.0 million for CD8+ cells.

The germline V gene provides CDR1 MNHEY and CDR2 SVGEGT. There are 13 amino acids in the CDR3, from cysteine to phenylalanine inclusive. Only CDR3 DNA is held: 39 bases, read in frame from base 1. V loses 6 bases, J loses 5 bases, and the germline ends lie 10 bases apart. This clonotype has a handful of counts. It lacks a known antigen. The sample holds no much larger clone one base away, and base qualities are not on file. In this study, sorted CD4+ and CD8+ T cells from the blood of healthy subjects and of severe aplastic anemia patients had their TCR repertoires deep-sequenced. Ficoll-Paque density gradient centrifugation was used to isolate peripheral blood mononuclear cells. Before DNA extraction, CD4+ and CD8+ T cells were sorted with FACS or magnetic beads. Study-wide conclusions, independent of this receptor: About 30 CD8+ CDR3 sequences were found to be shared between patients and controls, but these sequences appeared to be highly expressed in patients and within the immunodominant clones of the patients. CD8+ Simpson's diversity did not differ significantly between patients and healthy controls (P=0.060).

Profiling of TCR beta VDJ combinations and CDR3 sequences used genomic DNA as the template. An Illumina HiSeq 2000 was used for TCR repertoire sequencing. The authors' analysis ran thus. TRBV/TRBJ rearrangement plots, CDR3 size and DJ length profiles, and Simpson's diversity index were used to evaluate the repertoires. The most abundant DNA sequence in the deep sequencing data was taken as the immunodominant clone. CDR3 amino acid sequences were screened for sharing across subjects and compared with published repertoires and the VDJdb database. TCRdb reran the public reads through fastp at Q25 and MiXCR, keeping productive beta chains. CDR3 protein duplicates are merged, each entry listing the most common genes and DNA. The V and J calls follow TCRdb's processing rather than the paper's. The sample table holds 350,000 to 450,000 distinct CDR3 sequences, of which roughly 68% were seen once. The ten largest clones add up to approximately 4% of the sample.

This TCR derives from a human donor in good health, serving as a control. Recombination connected TRBV6-2 or TRBV6-3 to TRBJ1-4; there is no confident call for the D gene. Material for sequencing was sorted CD4+, CD8+, or CD8+CD57+ T cells (not recorded which) from PBMCs. The nucleotides read TGTGCCAGCAGGGGCCCGGGGAATGAAAAACTGTTTTTT. This sequence encodes CASRGPGNEKLFF.